This TCR beta chain was identified in a study of T cell responses to AZD1222 COVID-19 vaccine. Notes on the study in general: Donors were chiefly white British, with a greater number of females, and clonal diversity was perhaps underestimated.

The data were produced by immunoSEQ multiplex PCR, yet TCRdb's version contains in-frame clones alone and is incomplete. The sample holds tens of thousands of clones, approximately 88% seen once. For this clone: Its target is unknown.

The material was peripheral blood, obtained on day 0 of AZD1222 vaccination. This receptor was obtained from an adult in good health.

The CDR3 reads CASSPHGQGGYTF. The CDR3 coding sequence is TGTGCCAGCAGTCCACACGGACAGGGCGGCTACACCTTC. The chain uses TRBV12-3 or TRBV12-4 and TRBJ1-2, with 8 bases matching TRBD1. V lost 5 bases and J lost 8; bases outside the gene matches: 7. The CDR3 contains 13 residues.